Presented here are 20 T cell receptor beta chains from one specimen sequenced in a study of blood T cells in healthy people across ages. A sample-barcoded 5' primer and a J-beta primer mix were used in a second PCR of about 7 to 12 cycles. TCRdb used MiXCR to reprocess the 5' RACE reads, holding one entry per CDR3 protein. Of hundreds of thousands of distinct CDR3 sequences in the sample, less than 30% were seen once. The sequenced material came from blood. The receptors come from a woman in her seventies in good health.

This clonotype appeared a few times. The chain links TRBV10-3 to TRBJ2-7; D possibly uses TRBD1 or TRBD2 (5 bases each). CDR3 length equals 13 residues. V was pared by 7 bases and J by 0 bases, with 10 bases between. Germline loops: CDR1 ENHRY, CDR2 SYGVKD. CDR3 DNA sequence: TGTGCCATCACTCAGGGAGACTCCTACGAGCAGTACTTC. It encodes CAITQGDSYEQYF.

The chain couples TRBV7-9 to TRBJ2-7, with TRBD1 identical over 7 bases. This CDR3 is built from 14 residues. CDR1 SEHNR and CDR2 FQNEAQ come from the germline V gene (reference sequence). The junction had 7 bases not matched to a gene; V was cut back by 5 bases and J by 3 bases. CDR3 protein: CASSLTGRRYEQYF. For the CDR3, the DNA is TGTGCCAGCAGCCTGACAGGGCGCCGCTACGAGCAGTACTTC.

This rearrangement joins TRBV7-6 to TRBJ2-5; D tentatively reads TRBD1 or TRBD2 (5 bases each). The V and J ends lost 2 bases and 2 bases respectively, with 12 bases between them. Germline lookup yields CDR1 SGHVS and CDR2 FNYEAQ. The CDR3 has 15 amino acids. CDR3: CASSLFPGTQETQYF. CDR3 DNA sequence: TGTGCCAGCAGCTTATTCCCCGGGACGCAAGAGACCCAGTACTTC.

Only a few counts were recorded for this clonotype. V gene TRBV29-1 combines with J gene TRBJ2-1, with D possibly matching TRBD2 (6 bases). V lost 4 bases and J lost 7, with 8 bases in between. Germline CDR1 SQVTM, CDR2 ANQGSEA. CDR3 length: 11 amino acids. The CDR3 coding sequence is TGCAGCGTTGGGGGGGTAAATGAGCAGTTCTTC. Translation: CSVGGVNEQFF.

In this sample, this clonotype turned up a few times. One end of the junction varies from germline; a read error may be responsible. The chain recombines TRBV3-1 with TRBJ2-1; D unresolved. Germline assignment: CDR1 LGHDT and CDR2 YNNKEL (reference sequence). The CDR3 has 14 residues. Here the CDR3 DNA reads TGTGCCAGCAGCCAAGGTCGCTCCTATAATGAGCAGTTCTTC. It is translated as CASSQGRSYNEQFF.

A few counts support this clonotype. This rearrangement joins TRBV25-1 to TRBJ2-7; 11 positions agree with TRBD1. V dropped 8 bases and J dropped 7; count of bases not matched to a gene: 7. CDR1 MGHDK and CDR2 SYGVNS come from the germline V gene. The CDR3 is 13 residues long. CDR3 nucleotide sequence: TGTGCCAGCGGGACAGGGGGAAGGGTGGAGCAGTACTTC. Protein sequence: CASGTGGRVEQYF.

This clonotype was found a few times. V usage is TRBV29-1 and J usage is TRBJ2-1; D is perhaps TRBD2 (6 bases). This CDR3 has 13 residues. Trimming pared 4 bases from V and 0 bases from J, leaving 7 bases between. The germline V gene has CDR1 SQVTM and CDR2 ANQGSEA. The CDR3 bases are TGCAGCGTTGTCGGGAGCTCCTACAATGAGCAGTTCTTC. Residues: CSVVGSSYNEQFF.

This chain connects TRBV20-1 to TRBJ2-3; D is undetermined. Trimming took off 7 bases at V and 1 base at J, with 6 bases between the two ends. The CDR3 is 11 residues long. The germline gives CDR1 DFQATT, CDR2 SNEGSKA (reference sequence). The CDR3 reads CSVGRTDTQYF. The CDR3 bases are TGCAGTGTTGGCCGCACAGATACGCAGTATTTT.

This clonotype occurred many times. The chain carries TRBV29-1 and TRBJ1-1, with TRBD1 identical over 7 bases. Germline trimming cut 6 bases from V and 5 bases from J; bases unmatched to any gene: 12. The CDR3 extends over 14 amino acids. The germline V gene has CDR1 SQVTM and CDR2 ANQGSEA. The CDR3 spells CSVAQGGLPTEAFF. Here the CDR3 DNA reads TGCAGCGTCGCCCAGGGGGGACTCCCAACTGAAGCTTTCTTT.

This sequence joins TRBV27 and TRBJ2-7; 7 positions agree with TRBD1. V lost 2 bases and J lost 2; bases outside the gene matches: 6. Germline V lookup: CDR1 MNHEY, CDR2 SMNVEV (reference sequence). This CDR3 contains 15 residues. The CDR3 DNA follows: TGTGCCAGCAGTTTAACCGGGACAGACCCCTACGAGCAGTACTTC. Its translation is CASSLTGTDPYEQYF.

This clonotype came up many times. V gene TRBV20-1 combines with J gene TRBJ2-1; 10 bases match TRBD2. The CDR3 is 15 amino acids. V was clipped by 3 bases and J by 8 bases; unmatched bases: 10. From germline, CDR1 is DFQATT and CDR2 SNEGSKA (reference sequence). The CDR3 bases are TGCAGTGCTAGGGCTAGCGGGAGTTCCCCCCATGAGCAGTTCTTC. This translates into CSARASGSSPHEQFF.

The chain links TRBV7-6 to TRBJ2-1, with D uncertain. CDR1 and CDR2 from the germline V gene are SGHVS and FNYEAQ. Between the trimmed V and J ends, which lost 5 bases and 0 bases, there was a span of 11 bases. The CDR3 has 15 residues. The CDR3 DNA reads as TGTGCCAGCAGCAAGGACGAGCGCTCCTACAATGAGCAGTTCTTC. It yields the protein CASSKDERSYNEQFF.

This clonotype was seen only a few times. The chain couples TRBV28 to TRBJ2-6; 7 nucleotides agree with TRBD2. The length of the CDR3 is 17 residues. The trim removed 4 bases at V and 3 bases at J, leaving 9 bases unmatched. CDR1 is MDHEN, CDR2 SYDVKM, per germline. This chain's CDR3 is CASSSSGGIDGANVLTF. In DNA, the CDR3 is TGTGCCAGCAGTTCCTCGGGGGGTATAGATGGGGCCAACGTCCTGACTTTC.

The chain is built from TRBV4-1 and TRBJ1-5, with D possibly matching TRBD1 (5 bases). The V and J ends lost 4 bases and 4 bases respectively, with 14 bases between them. This CDR3 region has 15 residues. Germline V gives CDR1 MGHRA, CDR2 YSYEKL. The CDR3 spells CASSPFRDSNQPQHF. CDR3 nucleotides: TGCGCCAGCAGCCCGTTCCGGGACTCTAATCAGCCCCAGCATTTT.

The V gene is TRBV12-3 or TRBV12-4, the J gene TRBJ1-1; 11 nucleotides agree with TRBD1. The V and J ends lost 6 bases and 0 bases, in that order; junction bases with no gene match: 9. The length of the CDR3 is 17 residues. The CDR3 region has the DNA TGTGCCAGCAGCCGGACAGGGGGCAGGGCGGTGAACACTGAAGCTTTCTTT. The encoded protein is CASSRTGGRAVNTEAFF.

The table lists this clonotype with many counts. J is TRBJ1-2 and V is TRBV20-1, with 8 bases lining up with TRBD1. The ends lost 2 bases at V and 2 bases at J; junction bases unmatched: 7. This CDR3 contains 15 residues. Germline loops: CDR1 DFQATT, CDR2 SNEGSKA (reference sequence). DNA of the CDR3: TGCAGTGCTAGACCCTATACAGGGGGGAACTATGGCTACACCTTC. As protein: CSARPYTGGNYGYTF.

The genes are TRBV11-2 and TRBJ2-6; D remains unclear. CDR1 is SGHAT and CDR2 is FQNNGV in the germline V gene. V was trimmed by 1 base and J by 3 bases, leaving 7 bases between them. This CDR3 is built from 15 residues. The CDR3 loop is CASSLVGNGANVLTF. CDR3 DNA: TGTGCCAGCAGCTTAGTGGGCAATGGGGCCAACGTCCTGACTTTC. Full variable domain (remainder filled in from reference TRBV11-2 and TRBJ2-6): EAGVAQSPRYKIIEKRQSVAFWCNPISGHATLYWYQQILGQGPKLLIQFQNNGVVDDSQLPKDRFSAERLKGVDSTLKIQPAKLEDSAVYLCASSLVGNGANVLTFGAGSRLTVL.

For this clonotype: This sequence may be a read error, since a much larger clone differs from it by one base. The rearrangement links TRBV28 to TRBJ1-2; D uncertain. V was shortened by 3 bases and J by 5 bases, with 7 bases between the two germline ends. The germline V gene has CDR1 MDHEN and CDR2 SYDVKM. The CDR3 totals 12 residues. As DNA, the CDR3 is TGTGCCAGCAGTTTTGGGGAATATGGCTACACCTTC. Its translation is CASSFGEYGYTF.

The V and J genes are TRBV4-2 and TRBJ2-3, with TRBD2 matching 7 bases. The CDR3 consists of 16 residues. The V gene's germline CDR1 is LGHNA and CDR2 YNFKEQ. Trimming removed 1 base from V and 4 bases from J; junction bases left unmatched: 8. The CDR3: CASSQGSGSKADTQYF. CDR3 nucleotide sequence: TGTGCCAGCAGCCAAGGTAGCGGGTCGAAAGCAGATACGCAGTATTTT.

This clonotype appeared many times. The junction differs from germline at one of its ends, possibly a read error. The chain is built from TRBV7-2 and TRBJ2-1; D perhaps matches TRBD1 (5 bases). The CDR3 consists of 13 residues. From germline, CDR1 is SGHTA and CDR2 FQGNSA. The CDR3 loop reads CASSLGQYNEQFF. CDR3 sequence (DNA): TGCGCCAGCAGCTTGGGGCAGTACAATGAGCAGTTCTTC.